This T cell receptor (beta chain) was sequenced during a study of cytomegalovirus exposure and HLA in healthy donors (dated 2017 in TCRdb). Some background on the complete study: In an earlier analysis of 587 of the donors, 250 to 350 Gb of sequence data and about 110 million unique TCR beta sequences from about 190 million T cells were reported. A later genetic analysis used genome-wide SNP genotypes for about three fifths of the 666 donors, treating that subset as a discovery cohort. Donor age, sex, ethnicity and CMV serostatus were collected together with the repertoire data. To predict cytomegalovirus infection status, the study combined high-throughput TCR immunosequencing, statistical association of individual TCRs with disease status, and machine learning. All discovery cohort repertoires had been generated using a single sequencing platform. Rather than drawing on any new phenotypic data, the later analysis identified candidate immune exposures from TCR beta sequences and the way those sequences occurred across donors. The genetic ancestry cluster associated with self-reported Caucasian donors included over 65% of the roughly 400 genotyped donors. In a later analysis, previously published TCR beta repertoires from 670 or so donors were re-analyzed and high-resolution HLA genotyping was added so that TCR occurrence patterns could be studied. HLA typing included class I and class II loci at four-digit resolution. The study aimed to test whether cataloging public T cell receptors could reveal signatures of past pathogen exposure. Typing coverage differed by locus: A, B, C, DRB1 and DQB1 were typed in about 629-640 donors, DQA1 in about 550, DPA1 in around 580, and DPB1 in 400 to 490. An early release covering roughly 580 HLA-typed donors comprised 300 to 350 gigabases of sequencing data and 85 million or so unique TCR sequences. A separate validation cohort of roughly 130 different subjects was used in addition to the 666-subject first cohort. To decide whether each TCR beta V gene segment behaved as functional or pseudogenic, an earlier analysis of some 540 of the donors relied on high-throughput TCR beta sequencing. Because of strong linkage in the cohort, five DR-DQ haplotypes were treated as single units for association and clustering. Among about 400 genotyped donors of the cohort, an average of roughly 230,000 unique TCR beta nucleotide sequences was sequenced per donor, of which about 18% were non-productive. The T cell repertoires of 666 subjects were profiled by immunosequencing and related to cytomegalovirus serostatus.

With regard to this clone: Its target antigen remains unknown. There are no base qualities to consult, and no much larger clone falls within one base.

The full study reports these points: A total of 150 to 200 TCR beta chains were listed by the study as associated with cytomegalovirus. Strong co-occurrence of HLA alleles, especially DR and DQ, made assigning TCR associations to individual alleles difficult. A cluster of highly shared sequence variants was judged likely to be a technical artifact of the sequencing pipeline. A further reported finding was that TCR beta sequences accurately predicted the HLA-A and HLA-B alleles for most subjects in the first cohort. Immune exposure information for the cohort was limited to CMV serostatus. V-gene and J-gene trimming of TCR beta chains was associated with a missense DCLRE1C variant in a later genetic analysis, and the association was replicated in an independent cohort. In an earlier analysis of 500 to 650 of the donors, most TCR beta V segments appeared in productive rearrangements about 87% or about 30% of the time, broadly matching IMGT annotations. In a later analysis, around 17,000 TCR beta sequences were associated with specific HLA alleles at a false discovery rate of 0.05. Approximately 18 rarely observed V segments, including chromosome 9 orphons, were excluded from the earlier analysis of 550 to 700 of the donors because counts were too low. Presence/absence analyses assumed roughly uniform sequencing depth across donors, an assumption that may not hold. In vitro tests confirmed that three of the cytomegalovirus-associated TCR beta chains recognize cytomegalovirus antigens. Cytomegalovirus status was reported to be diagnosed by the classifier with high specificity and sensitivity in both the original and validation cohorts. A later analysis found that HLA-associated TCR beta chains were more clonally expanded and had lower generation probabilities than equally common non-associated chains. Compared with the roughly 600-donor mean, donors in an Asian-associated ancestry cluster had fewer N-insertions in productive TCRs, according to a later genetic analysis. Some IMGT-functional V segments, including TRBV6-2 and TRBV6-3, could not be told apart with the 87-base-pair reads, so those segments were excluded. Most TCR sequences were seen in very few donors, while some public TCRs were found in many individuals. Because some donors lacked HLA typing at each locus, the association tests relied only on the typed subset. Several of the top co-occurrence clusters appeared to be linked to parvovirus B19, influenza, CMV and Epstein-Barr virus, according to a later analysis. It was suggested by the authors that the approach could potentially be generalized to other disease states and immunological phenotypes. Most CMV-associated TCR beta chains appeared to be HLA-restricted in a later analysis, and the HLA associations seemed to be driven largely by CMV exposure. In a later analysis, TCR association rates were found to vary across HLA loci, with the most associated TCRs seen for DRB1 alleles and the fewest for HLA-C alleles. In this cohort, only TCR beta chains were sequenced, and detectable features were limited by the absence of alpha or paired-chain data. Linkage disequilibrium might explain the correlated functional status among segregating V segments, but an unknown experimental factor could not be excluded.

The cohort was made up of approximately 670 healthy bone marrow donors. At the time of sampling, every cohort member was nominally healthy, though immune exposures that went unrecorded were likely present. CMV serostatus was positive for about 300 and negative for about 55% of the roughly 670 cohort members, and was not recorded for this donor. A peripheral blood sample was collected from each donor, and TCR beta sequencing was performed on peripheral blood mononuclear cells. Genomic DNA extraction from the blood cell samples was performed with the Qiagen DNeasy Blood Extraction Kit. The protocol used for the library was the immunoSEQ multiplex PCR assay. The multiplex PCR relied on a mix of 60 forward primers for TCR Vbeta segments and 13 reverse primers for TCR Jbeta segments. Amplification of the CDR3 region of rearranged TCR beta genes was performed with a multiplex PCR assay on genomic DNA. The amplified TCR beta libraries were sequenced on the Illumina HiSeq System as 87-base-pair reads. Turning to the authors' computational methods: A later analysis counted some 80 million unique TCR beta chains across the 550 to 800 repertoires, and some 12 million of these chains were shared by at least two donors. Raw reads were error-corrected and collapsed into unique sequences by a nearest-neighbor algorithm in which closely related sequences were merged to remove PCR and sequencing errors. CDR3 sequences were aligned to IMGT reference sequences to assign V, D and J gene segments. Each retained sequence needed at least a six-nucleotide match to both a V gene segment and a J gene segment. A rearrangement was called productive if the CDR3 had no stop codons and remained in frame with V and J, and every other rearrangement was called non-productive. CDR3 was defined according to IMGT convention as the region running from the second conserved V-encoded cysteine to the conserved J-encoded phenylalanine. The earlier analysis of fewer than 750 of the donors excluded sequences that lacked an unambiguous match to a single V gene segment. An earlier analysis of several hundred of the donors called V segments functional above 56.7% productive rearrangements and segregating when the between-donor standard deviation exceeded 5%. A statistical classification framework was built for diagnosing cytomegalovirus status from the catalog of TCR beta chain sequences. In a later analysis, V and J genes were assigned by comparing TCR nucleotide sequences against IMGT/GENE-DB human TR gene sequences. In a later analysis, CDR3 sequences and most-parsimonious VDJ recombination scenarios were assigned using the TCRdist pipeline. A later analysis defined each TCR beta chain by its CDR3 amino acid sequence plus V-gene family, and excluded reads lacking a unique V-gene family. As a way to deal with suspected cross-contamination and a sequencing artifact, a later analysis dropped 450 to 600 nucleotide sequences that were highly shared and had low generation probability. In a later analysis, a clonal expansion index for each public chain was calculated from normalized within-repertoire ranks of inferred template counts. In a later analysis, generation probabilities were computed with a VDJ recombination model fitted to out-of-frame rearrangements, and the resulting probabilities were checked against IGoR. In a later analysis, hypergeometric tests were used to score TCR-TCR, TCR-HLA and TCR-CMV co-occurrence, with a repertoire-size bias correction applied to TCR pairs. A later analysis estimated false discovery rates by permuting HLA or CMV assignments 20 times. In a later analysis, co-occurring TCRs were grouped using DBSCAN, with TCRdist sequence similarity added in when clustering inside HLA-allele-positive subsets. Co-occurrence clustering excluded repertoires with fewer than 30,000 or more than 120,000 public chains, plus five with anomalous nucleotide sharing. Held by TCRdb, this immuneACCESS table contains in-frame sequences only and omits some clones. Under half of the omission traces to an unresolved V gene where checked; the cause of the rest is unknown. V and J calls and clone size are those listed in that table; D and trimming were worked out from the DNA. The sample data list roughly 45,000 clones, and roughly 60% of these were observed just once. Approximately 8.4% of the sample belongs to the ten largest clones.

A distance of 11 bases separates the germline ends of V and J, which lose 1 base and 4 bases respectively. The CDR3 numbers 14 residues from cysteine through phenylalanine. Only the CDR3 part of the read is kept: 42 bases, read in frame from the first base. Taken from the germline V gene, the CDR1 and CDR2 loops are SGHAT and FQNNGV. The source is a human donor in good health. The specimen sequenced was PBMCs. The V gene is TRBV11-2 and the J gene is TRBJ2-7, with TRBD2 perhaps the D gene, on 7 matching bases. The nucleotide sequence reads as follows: TGTGCCAGCAGCTTAGGGGGGGGGCTGTACGAGCAGTACTTC. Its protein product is CASSLGGGLYEQYF.